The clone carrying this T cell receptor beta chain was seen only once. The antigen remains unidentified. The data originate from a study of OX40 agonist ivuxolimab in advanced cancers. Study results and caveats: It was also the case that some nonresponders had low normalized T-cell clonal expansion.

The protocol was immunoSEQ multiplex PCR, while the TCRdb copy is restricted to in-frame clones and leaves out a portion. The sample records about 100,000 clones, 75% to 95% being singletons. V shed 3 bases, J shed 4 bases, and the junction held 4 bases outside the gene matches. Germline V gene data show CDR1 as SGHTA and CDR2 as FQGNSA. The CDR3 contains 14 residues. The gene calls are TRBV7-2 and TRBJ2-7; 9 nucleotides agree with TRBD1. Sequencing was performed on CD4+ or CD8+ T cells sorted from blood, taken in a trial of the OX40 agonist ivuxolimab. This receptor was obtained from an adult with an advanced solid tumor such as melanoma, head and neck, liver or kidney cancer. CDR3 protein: CASSLGQGYYEQYF. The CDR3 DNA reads TGTGCCAGCAGCTTGGGACAGGGCTATTACGAGCAGTACTTC.